The subject of this entry is one T cell receptor beta chain. Its recognized antigen is unknown. Base qualities are not at hand, and no much larger clone is one base apart. This entry comes from a study of metastatic and nonmetastatic thyroid tumors (dated by TCRdb to the early 2020s). A note on the overall study: Repertoires were compared across peripheral blood and tumor or nodule tissue samples from malignant and benign thyroid patients.

What the study reported, not specific to this receptor: In both blood and tumor samples, TCR beta diversity was reported to be significantly higher in malignant tumors than in benign nodules.

Library preparation used PCR. The reads were generated on an Illumina HiSeq 4000. High-throughput sequencing was used to profile the CDR3 region of the TCR beta-chain in every patient. Per the original workflow: Drawing on CDR3 differences between clinicopathological groups, the researchers built a classifier meant to tell apart patients with distant-metastatic papillary thyroid cancer. The Shannon index was used to assess repertoire diversity, and the Morisita-Horn index was used to assess tumor-blood repertoire similarity. TCRdb reworked the public reads: Q25 trimming with fastp, MiXCR clone assembly, productive beta chains retained. The V and J calls follow TCRdb's processing rather than the paper's. Here the sample has tens of thousands of clones; around 28% occur a single time. The ten largest clones represent roughly a tenth of the sample. None of the patients had been given any treatment before thyroid surgery. The study retrospectively analysed patient clinical samples collected from the early 2010s to the late 2010s using T-cell receptor beta sequencing.

This clonotype was sampled from a male donor with papillary thyroid cancer or a benign thyroid nodule (not recorded which). Some clones in this sample may be carry-over from other donors' samples. The sequenced material came from blood.

The CDR3 reads as follows: CSAKLQVNTEAFF. The nucleotides are TGCAGTGCGAAACTTCAGGTGAACACTGAAGCTTTCTTT. The chain is made from TRBV20-1 and TRBJ1-1, with no reliable assignment of the D segment. From the cysteine up to the phenylalanine, the CDR3 has a length of 13 residues. Just the 39-base CDR3 DNA is kept, in frame starting at base 1. CDR1 and CDR2, looked up from the germline V gene (reference sequence), are DFQATT and SNEGSKA. Cut back by 6 bases and 0 bases, the V and J ends lie 11 bases apart.